The entry that follows covers one TCR beta chain sequence. Per TCR library, about 3,300 ng of total RNA was used. TCRdb reprocessed the 5' RACE reads, with one entry per CDR3 protein and no DNA. This sample's clone table lists about 330,000 distinct CDR3 sequences. This record comes from a study of monozygotic twins with inflammatory bowel disease. The CDR3 has 13 amino acids. Germline CDR1 SEHNR, CDR2 FQNEAQ (reference sequence). This chain uses TRBV7-9 with TRBJ2-5. Sequencing used blood. The clonotype comes from a human donor with ulcerative colitis or Crohn's disease, or a healthy co-twin of an affected twin (not recorded which). The CDR3 here is CASSLGSVLTQYF. The variable domain in full, with the rest retrieved from reference TRBV7-9 and TRBJ2-5, is DTGVSQNPRHKITKRGQNVTFRCDPISEHNRLYWYRQTLGQGPEFLTYFQNEAQLEKSRLLSDRFSAERPKGSFSTLEIQRTEQGDSAMYLCASSLGSVLTQYFGPGTRLLVL.